This passage covers 24 T cell receptor beta chains from one sample sequenced in a study of shared clonotypes between healthy human individuals. TCRdb's table, derived via immunoSEQ multiplex PCR, lists solely in-frame clones and lacks some. Of 400,000 or so clones listed, 96% are singletons. The specimen sequenced was memory CD8+ T cells sorted from blood. Described subset: CD45RO+ cells pooled with CCR7-negative TemRA cells. The receptors were sampled from a man aged 25-45 years in good health.

The chain recombines TRBV12-2 with TRBJ2-7; TRBD2, the table's D call, was not compared with the DNA. TRBV12-2 constitutes a pseudogene. The CDR3 sequence is 15 residues long. CDR3 bases: TGTGCAAGTCGCTTAGGGGCTAGCTGTTGGTACGAGCAGTACTTC. Encoded protein: CASRLGASCWYEQYF.

V gene TRBV6-1 combines with J gene TRBJ1-4; 11 bases fit TRBD1. Per germline, CDR1 MNHNS and CDR2 SASEGT. The CDR3 runs 13 residues. The V gene end was trimmed by 10 bases and the J gene end by 10 bases; junction bases not matched to a gene: 8. CDR3 bases: TGTGCCACCGTGAGGGACAGGGGGGGAAAACTGTTTTTT. The encoded protein is CATVRDRGGKLFF.

This chain connects TRBV7-8 to TRBJ2-1; D is possibly TRBD2 (6 bases). Germline CDR1 and CDR2: SGHVS and FQNEAQ. V lost 2 bases, J lost 7 bases, and 12 bases lay in between. The CDR3 covers 14 residues. The CDR3 DNA sequence: TGTGCCAGCAGCTTATCATGGCTAGCGAATGAGCAGTTCTTC. Protein sequence: CASSLSWLANEQFF.

The chain uses TRBV7-3 and TRBJ2-1; D is unresolved. Germline-derived CDR1 and CDR2 are SGHTA and FQGTGA. The germline V and J ends were trimmed by 1 base and 1 base, with 5 bases remaining between them. CDR3 size: 14 residues. CDR3 loop: CASSLSPSYNEQFF. The CDR3 DNA sequence: TGTGCCAGCAGCTTAAGTCCTTCCTACAATGAGCAGTTCTTC.

This chain joins TRBV2 and TRBJ1-3; D ambiguous. The CDR3 is 17 amino acids. Trimming left V 0 bases short and J 0 bases short, with 12 bases between. CDR1 is SNHLY and CDR2 is FYNNEI in the germline V gene. The CDR3 DNA sequence: TGTGCCAGCAGTGAAGCGCTTCAGGACCGCTCTGGAAACACCATATATTTT. Translated, it gives CASSEALQDRSGNTIYF.

The chain recombines TRBV5-1 with TRBJ2-4; D might be TRBD2 (5 bases). Germline CDR1 and CDR2: SGHRS and YFSETQ. The CDR3 contains 16 residues. V lost 0 bases to trimming and J lost 0 bases, with 10 bases between them. This CDR3 is CASSLVYGLAKNIQYF. CDR3 DNA: TGCGCCAGCAGCTTGGTATACGGACTAGCCAAAAACATTCAGTACTTC. The full variable domain, in which reference TRBV5-1 and TRBJ2-4 provide the parts outside the CDR3, is KAGVTQTPRYLIKTRGQQVTLSCSPISGHRSVSWYQQTPGQGLQFLFEYFSETQRNKGNFPGRFSGRQFSNSRSEMNVSTLELGDSALYLCASSLVYGLAKNIQYFGAGTRLSVL.

The chain combines TRBV9 with TRBJ2-2; D not resolved. Between the trimmed V and J ends, which lost 7 bases and 7 bases, there was a span of 5 bases. The CDR3 contains 10 residues. Germline CDR1 is SGDLS and CDR2 is YYNGEE. CDR3 in DNA: TGTGCCAGCCTGAGCGGGGAGCTGTTTTTT. It codes for CASLSGELFF.

This rearrangement joins TRBV13 to TRBJ2-7, with 9 positions matching TRBD1. The junction had 9 bases not matched to a gene; V was cut back by 1 base and J by 5 bases. Germline CDR1 reads PRHDT; CDR2 reads FYEKMQ (reference sequence). This CDR3 spans 16 amino acids. The CDR3 here is CASSLVPGQGSDEQYF. CDR3 coding DNA: TGTGCCAGCAGCTTAGTCCCGGGACAGGGAAGCGACGAGCAGTACTTC.

The chain combines TRBV5-1 with TRBJ2-3; 10 bases match TRBD1. V shed 0 bases, J shed 2 bases, and the junction held 6 bases outside the gene matches. The germline V gene has CDR1 SGHRS and CDR2 YFSETQ. CDR3 length equals 17 residues. The CDR3, as DNA: TGCGCCAGCAGCTTGGGTGGACAGGGGGGTTCCACAGATACGCAGTATTTT. It yields the protein CASSLGGQGGSTDTQYF.

The J gene is TRBJ2-1, the V gene TRBV9; no clear D. CDR3 length: 12 amino acids. Per the germline V gene, CDR1 is SGDLS and CDR2 is YYNGEE. V gave up 0 bases and J gave up 8 bases, with 6 bases separating them. The CDR3 is CASSVVKDEQFF. Here the CDR3 DNA reads TGTGCCAGCAGCGTAGTAAAAGATGAGCAGTTCTTC.

The chain couples TRBV4-2 to TRBJ2-7; 9 bases are shared with TRBD2. Germline trimming cut 0 bases from V and 2 bases from J; bases unmatched to any gene: 5. This CDR3 contains 16 residues. Germline values: CDR1 LGHNA, CDR2 YNFKEQ. The CDR3 coding sequence is TGTGCCAGCAGCCAAGATCCCGCGGGAGGGCCCTACGAGCAGTACTTC. The encoded protein is CASSQDPAGGPYEQYF.

V gene TRBV7-2 combines with J gene TRBJ2-5, with 9 bases aligning to TRBD2. The J segment lost 2 bases and the V segment lost 4 bases, leaving 8 bases of the junction unmatched. Germline values: CDR1 SGHTA, CDR2 FQGNSA. This CDR3 is 16 amino acids long. CDR3 coding DNA: TGTGCCAGCAGCTCGGAGATAGCGGGGGCACAAGAGACCCAGTACTTC. Protein sequence: CASSSEIAGAQETQYF.

The V and J genes are TRBV6-5 and TRBJ2-4, with 10 bases fitting TRBD2. Germline CDR1 and CDR2: MNHEY and SVGAGI. V was pared by 2 bases and J by 4 bases, with 5 bases of the junction left unmatched. The CDR3 spans 16 residues. CDR3 residues: CASSYTGLAVKNIQYF. The CDR3 nucleotides are TGTGCCAGCAGTTACACAGGACTAGCGGTAAAAAACATTCAGTACTTC.

This chain joins TRBV7-9 and TRBJ2-1; D possibly matches TRBD1 or TRBD2 (5 bases each). The CDR3 is made up of 15 amino acids. CDR1 and CDR2 (germline): SEHNR, FQNEAQ (reference sequence). The V end was cut by 1 base, the J end by 6 bases, with 13 bases between. Written as DNA, the CDR3 is TGTGCCAGCAGCTTAGGGGGACCCCTATCCAATGAGCAGTTCTTC. This gives the protein CASSLGGPLSNEQFF. Supplemented by reference TRBV7-9 and TRBJ2-1, the full variable domain reads DTGVSQNPRHKITKRGQNVTFRCDPISEHNRLYWYRQTLGQGPEFLTYFQNEAQLEKSRLLSDRFSAERPKGSFSTLEIQRTEQGDSAMYLCASSLGGPLSNEQFFGPGTRLTVL.

CDR3 DNA: TGTGCCAGCAGCTTGGCAATCAATTCCCGGGGCACAGATACGCAGTATTTT. The encoded protein is CASSLAINSRGTDTQYF. The V and J genes are TRBV5-4 and TRBJ2-3, with unresolved D. The CDR3 sequence is 17 residues long. Germline V gene data show CDR1 as SGHNT and CDR2 as YYREEE (reference sequence). V was clipped by 0 bases and J by 1 base, with 15 bases between them.

This chain connects TRBV28 to TRBJ2-7, with 14 bases that match TRBD2. The J segment lost 4 bases and the V segment lost 8 bases, leaving 7 bases of the junction unmatched. The CDR3 has 15 residues. Looked up from germline, CDR1 is MDHEN and CDR2 is SYDVKM. The CDR3 bases are TGTGCCAGCTGGGGACTAGCGGGAGACGGGTACGAGCAGTACTTC. Protein product: CASWGLAGDGYEQYF.

The J gene is TRBJ2-7, the V gene TRBV10-3; 7 bases are a match to TRBD1. Germline values: CDR1 ENHRY, CDR2 SYGVKD. Unmatched junction bases numbered 5, after V lost 1 base and J lost 2 bases. CDR3 length: 15 residues. The DNA of the CDR3 is TGTGCCATCAGTGAGTGGACGGGACAGCCCTACGAGCAGTACTTC. Translating gives CAISEWTGQPYEQYF.

This rearrangement joins TRBV5-1 to TRBJ2-7, with TRBD1 as a possible D gene (6 bases). The V gene's germline CDR1 is SGHRS and CDR2 YFSETQ. The CDR3 length is 15 residues. The V and J ends lost 4 bases and 1 base respectively, with 15 bases between them. CDR3 nucleotide sequence: TGCGCCAGCAGCCAAAAAGGACAGCTTTCCTACGAGCAGTACTTC. Translating it yields CASSQKGQLSYEQYF.

The J gene is TRBJ2-7, the V gene TRBV4-2; D uncertain. Germline V CDR1 and CDR2: LGHNA, YNFKEQ. V was trimmed by 1 base and J by 7 bases, leaving 11 bases between them. The CDR3 has 13 amino acids. The CDR3 DNA reads TGTGCCAGCAGCCAAGCGGAGAGGCGAGAGCAGTACTTC. Translated, it gives CASSQAERREQYF.

V and J are TRBV25-1 and TRBJ1-4; D gene unclear. Germline assignment: CDR1 MGHDK and CDR2 SYGVNS. The CDR3 totals 12 residues. V gave up 4 bases and J gave up 8 bases, with 8 bases separating them. The CDR3 here is CASSVSGEKLFF. Here the CDR3 DNA reads TGTGCCAGCAGTGTGTCAGGAGAAAAACTGTTTTTT.

V and J are TRBV5-1 and TRBJ1-6; D unresolved. V lost 0 bases and J 0 bases, leaving 16 bases between the germline ends. The germline CDR1 and CDR2 sequences are SGHRS and YFSETQ. This CDR3 comprises 19 residues. CDR3 in DNA: TGCGCCAGCAGCTTGGATTCGTCGTGGTGGAGCTCCTATAATTCACCCCTCCACTTT. Protein sequence: CASSLDSSWWSSYNSPLHF.

The chain combines TRBV28 with TRBJ2-5; D not certain. This CDR3 contains 13 residues. Per the germline V gene, CDR1 is MDHEN and CDR2 is SYDVKM. The V end was cut by 2 bases, the J end by 6 bases, with 10 bases between. CDR3 coding DNA: TGTGCCAGCAGTTTACCCAAAGGGCAGACCCAGTACTTC. Protein: CASSLPKGQTQYF.

Only one count was recorded for this clone. V is TRBV4-2 and J is TRBJ2-7, with D perhaps TRBD2 (5 bases). The CDR3 is 17 amino acids. From germline, CDR1 is LGHNA and CDR2 YNFKEQ. V lost 0 bases, J lost 0 bases, and 15 bases lay in between. The CDR3 DNA sequence: TGTGCCAGCAGCCAAGAAGACTATGACAAAAGCTCCTACGAGCAGTACTTC. Its translation is CASSQEDYDKSSYEQYF.

V and J are TRBV19 and TRBJ2-7; 10 bases agree with TRBD1. Germline CDR1 LNHDA, CDR2 SQIVND (reference sequence). This CDR3 contains 15 residues. With V trimmed by 6 bases and J by 2 bases, 7 bases remained unmatched. The CDR3 region is CASRAGTGAPYEQYF. DNA for the CDR3: TGTGCCAGTAGAGCCGGGACAGGGGCCCCCTACGAGCAGTACTTC.